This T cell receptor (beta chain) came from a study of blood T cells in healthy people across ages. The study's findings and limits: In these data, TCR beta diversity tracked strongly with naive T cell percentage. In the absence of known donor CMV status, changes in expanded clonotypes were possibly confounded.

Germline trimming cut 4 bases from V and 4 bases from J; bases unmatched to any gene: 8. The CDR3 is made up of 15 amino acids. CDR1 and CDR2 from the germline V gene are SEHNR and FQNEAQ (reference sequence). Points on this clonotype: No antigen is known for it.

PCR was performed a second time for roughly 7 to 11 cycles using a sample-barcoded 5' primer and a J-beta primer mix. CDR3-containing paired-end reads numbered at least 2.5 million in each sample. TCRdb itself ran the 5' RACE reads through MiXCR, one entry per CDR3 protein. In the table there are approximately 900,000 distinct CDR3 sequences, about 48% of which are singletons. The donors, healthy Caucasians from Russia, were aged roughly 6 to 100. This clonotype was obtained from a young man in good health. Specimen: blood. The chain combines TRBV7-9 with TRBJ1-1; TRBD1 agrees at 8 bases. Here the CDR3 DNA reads TGTGCCAGCAGCTGGGGGACAGGTGGAAGCACTGAAGCTTTCTTT. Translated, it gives CASSWGTGGSTEAFF. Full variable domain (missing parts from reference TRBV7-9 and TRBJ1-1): DTGVSQNPRHKITKRGQNVTFRCDPISEHNRLYWYRQTLGQGPEFLTYFQNEAQLEKSRLLSDRFSAERPKGSFSTLEIQRTEQGDSAMYLCASSWGTGGSTEAFFGQGTRLTVV.